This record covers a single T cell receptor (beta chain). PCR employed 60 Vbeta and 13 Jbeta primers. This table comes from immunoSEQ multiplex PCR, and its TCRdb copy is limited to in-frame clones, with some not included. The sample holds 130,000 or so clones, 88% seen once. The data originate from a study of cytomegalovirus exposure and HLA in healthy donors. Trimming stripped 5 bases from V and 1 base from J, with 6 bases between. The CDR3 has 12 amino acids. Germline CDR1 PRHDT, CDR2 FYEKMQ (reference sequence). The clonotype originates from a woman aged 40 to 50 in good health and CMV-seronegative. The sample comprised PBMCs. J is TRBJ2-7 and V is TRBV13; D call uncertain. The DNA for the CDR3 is TGTGCCAGCAGCACACAGTCCTACGAGCAGTACTTC. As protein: CASSTQSYEQYF.